The 16 T cell receptor beta chains in this list originate from one sample, sequenced in a study of tumor and adjacent non-tumor tissue in lung cancer. TCRbeta libraries were built with three rounds of nested PCR, modified from ARM-PCR. TCRdb processed the multiplex PCR reads anew with MiXCR; each CDR3 protein has one entry. In the table there are roughly 120,000 distinct CDR3 sequences, 62% of which are singletons. No cell sorting was done before RNA was extracted from the tissue. This non-tumor lung sample came from over 3 cm beyond the tumor edge. Sequencing was done on a sample of distant non-tumor lung tissue. The source of these receptors is a man between 60 and 75 years old with non-small cell lung cancer.

This clonotype is classed as medium-sized (0.01 to 0.1%). J is TRBJ1-1 and V is TRBV11-1; TRBD1 might be the D (5 bases). CDR1 and CDR2 (germline): SGHAT, FQDESV (reference sequence). V gave up 5 bases and J gave up 4 bases, with 14 bases separating them. The CDR3 sequence is 14 residues long. The CDR3 loop is CASSTIGGSTEAFF. CDR3 DNA: TGTGCCAGCAGCACGATCGGGGGGAGCACTGAAGCTTTCTTT.

The rearrangement joins TRBV6-5 to TRBJ1-2; D unclear. Germline values: CDR1 MNHEY, CDR2 SVGAGI. Between the trimmed V and J ends, which lost 5 bases and 10 bases, there was a span of 17 bases. The CDR3 sequence is 13 residues long. This CDR3 reads CASSPDGPGDYTF. The CDR3 nucleotides read TGTGCCAGCAGTCCCGACGGGCCTGGCGACTACACCTTC.

Regarding this clonotype: The junction and the germline gene differ at one end; a read error may be behind it. The chain uses TRBV7-8 and TRBJ2-5; tentative D call: TRBD2 (6 bases). CDR3 length: 20 residues. CDR1 and CDR2 (germline): SGHVS, FQNEAQ. The chain's CDR3 is CASSLASLRRGGLGQETQYF. DNA for the CDR3: TGTGCCAGCAGCTTAGCTAGTTTGAGACGGGGAGGTTTAGGCCAAGAGACACAGTACTTC.

With respect to this clonotype: It may be a read error: a sequence one base away is much more abundant. The V gene is TRBV6-5, the J gene TRBJ1-1; the match to TRBD1 covers 12 bases. V shed 0 bases, J shed 4 bases, and the junction held 9 bases outside the gene matches. The V gene's germline CDR1 is MNHEY and CDR2 SVGAGI. The CDR3 totals 18 residues. CDR3 amino acids: CASSYSGTGGSAITEAFF. In DNA, the CDR3 is TGTGCCAGCAGTTACTCCGGGACAGGGGGCAGCGCTATCACTGAAGCTTTCTTT.

Many counts were recorded for this clonotype. V and J are TRBV6-6 and TRBJ1-4; 8 bases are shared with TRBD1. Germline-derived CDR1 and CDR2 are MNHNY and SVGAGI (reference sequence). V lost 5 bases and J lost 2; bases outside the gene matches: 7. This CDR3 region has 16 residues. The CDR3 loop is CASSPGQGTTNEKLFF. DNA for the CDR3: TGTGCCAGCAGTCCCGGACAGGGCACGACTAATGAAAAACTGTTTTTT.

Concerning this clonotype itself: The CDR3 does not end in the conserved phenylalanine or tryptophan, so this is likely a read error. V usage is TRBV29-1 and J usage is TRBJ1-1, with D unresolved. The CDR3 has 13 residues. Germline CDR1 and CDR2: SQVTM and ANQGSEA. Deletions cut 4 bases from V and 0 bases from J, with 9 bases between. CDR3 residues: CSVVRAVNTEAFS. CDR3 coding DNA: TGCAGCGTTGTCCGGGCCGTGAACACTGAAGCTTTCTCT.

As regards this clonotype: Relative to the germline gene, one junction end is altered; a read error may explain this. The genes are TRBV12-3 or TRBV12-4 and TRBJ2-4; D gene ambiguous. CDR3 length: 12 amino acids. CDR3 residues: CASSLEWNSQYF. CDR3 DNA: TGTGCCAGTAGTTTAGAGTGGAACAGTCAGTACTTC.

V and J are TRBV5-1 and TRBJ2-7, with TRBD1 identical over 11 bases. J was trimmed by 7 bases and V by 4 bases; bases with no gene match: 7. The CDR3 runs to 14 residues. In germline, CDR1 is SGHRS, CDR2 YFSETQ. CDR3 bases: TGCGCCAGCAGCGCCGGACAGGGGGCTGGTGAGCAGTACTTC. Encoded protein: CASSAGQGAGEQYF.

This clonotype appeared once. The chain carries TRBV11-1 and TRBJ2-2; a weak D match, TRBD2 (5 bases). The CDR3 sequence is 13 residues long. Trimming left V 7 bases short and J 8 bases short, with 14 bases between. CDR1 and CDR2 from the germline V gene are SGHAT and FQDESV (reference sequence). The CDR3 region is CASNSGLYGELFF. In nucleotides, the CDR3 is TGTGCCAGCAATTCCGGACTGTATGGGGAGCTGTTTTTT.

This chain uses TRBV5-1 with TRBJ2-3, with 9 bases identical to TRBD1. The CDR3 runs to 14 residues. Germline V gives CDR1 SGHRS, CDR2 YFSETQ. The trim removed 4 bases at V and 4 bases at J, leaving 4 bases unmatched. CDR3 sequence: CASSRTGVADTQYF. In DNA form, the CDR3 reads TGCGCCAGCAGCAGGACAGGGGTGGCAGATACGCAGTATTTT.

The CDR3 coding sequence is TGTGCCAGCAGCCAGCCGGACAGGGATTGGGGCCTTAGAGGCTACACCTTC. Translating it yields CASSQPDRDWGLRGYTF. The rearrangement links TRBV4-2 to TRBJ1-2; TRBD1 matches at 8 bases. CDR1 LGHNA and CDR2 YNFKEQ come from the germline V gene. V lost 3 bases and J lost 8; bases outside the gene matches: 17. The CDR3 runs to 17 residues.

This clonotype was seen only a few times. An end of the junction differs from the germline gene, which may be a read error. J is TRBJ1-5 and V is TRBV28; D remains unclear. In germline, CDR1 is MDHEN, CDR2 SYDVKM. This CDR3 comprises 12 residues. This chain's CDR3 is CASSFGNQPQRF. The CDR3 nucleotides are TGTGCCAGCAGTTTCGGGAATCAGCCCCAGCGTTTT.

A remark on this clonotype: This may be a read error, as it is one base from a much larger clone. The CDR3 end shows no conserved phenylalanine or tryptophan, and so a read error is likely. The chain uses TRBV12-3 or TRBV12-4 and TRBJ1-2, with D unclear. The germline V and J ends were trimmed by 3 bases and 6 bases, with 8 bases remaining between them. The CDR3 extends over 12 amino acids. Written as DNA, the CDR3 is TGTGCCAGCAGTTTTAGTCGGGATGGCTACACCCTC. It yields the protein CASSFSRDGYTL.

With regard to this clonotype: A read error may explain this, as a much larger clone is one base away. The CDR3 carries no conserved terminal phenylalanine or tryptophan, so it likely arises from a read error. This chain joins TRBV6-2 or TRBV6-3 and TRBJ2-5, with unresolved D. This CDR3 is built from 13 residues. The germline V gene has CDR1 MNHEY and CDR2 SVGEGT. V shed 4 bases and J shed 1 base, with 7 bases lying between them. The CDR3 spells CASSSQSQETQYL. DNA of the CDR3: TGTGCCAGCAGTTCCCAGAGCCAAGAGACCCAGTACTTA.

V is TRBV28 and J is TRBJ2-6, with a possible D match to TRBD2 (6 bases). Germline V gives CDR1 MDHEN, CDR2 SYDVKM. The CDR3 has 20 amino acids. V lost 4 bases and J 0 bases, leaving 22 bases between the germline ends. The CDR3 DNA reads TGTGCCAGCAGTTCGCCCACTCTGGGGGGAACAACCTCTGGGGCCAACGTCCTGACTTTC. Its translation: CASSSPTLGGTTSGANVLTF.

Only a few counts were recorded for this clonotype. The junction differs from germline at one of its ends, possibly a read error. The chain couples TRBV11-2 to TRBJ2-7, with 10 bases lining up with TRBD1. Germline V gene lookup returns CDR1 SGHAT and CDR2 FQNNGV. The CDR3 sequence is 14 residues long. The CDR3 nucleotides are TGTGTCAGCGGCCTCGGGACAGGGGTAAAAGAGCAGTACTTC. Translating gives CVSGLGTGVKEQYF.